This T cell receptor (beta chain) originates from a study of blood T cell repertoires in COVID-19. Assay used: immunoSEQ multiplex PCR; TCRdb lists only in-frame clones, some missing. This table holds about 140,000 clones, around 87% found once. This clonotype was obtained from a middle-aged woman with acute or convalescent COVID-19. The sequenced material came from peripheral blood.

CDR3 DNA sequence: TGTGCCAGCAGTGAAGTTTGGACTAGCGGGGGCACCGGGGAGCTGTTTTTT. Its translation: CASSEVWTSGGTGELFF. The genes are TRBV6-1 and TRBJ2-2, with TRBD2 matching 13 bases. Germline-derived CDR1 and CDR2 are MNHNS and SASEGT. The CDR3 spans 17 residues. V shed 1 base, J shed 4 bases, and the junction held 3 bases outside the gene matches.